A selection of T cell receptor beta chains follows, all from one sample in a study of T-cell memory formation after mild COVID-19. Each CDR3 protein gets one entry after TCRdb re-called the 5' RACE reads with MiXCR. This repertoire shows fewer than 700,000 distinct CDR3 sequences, about 20% found once; its top ten account for about 8.7%. The sample consisted of PBMCs or a T cell subset sorted from them (not recorded which). These receptors were obtained from an adult woman who had mild COVID-19 (a few samples of this study predate the infection). Cell type and time point are not known. CDR3s include the opening cysteine and the closing phenylalanine or tryptophan. The order of the fields is clone size, D gene, V gene, J gene, CDR3 protein, CDR3 DNA. D genes are given only for firm matches. Clone size is given for some rows only: seen once, a few or many times, or a class if the clone is expanded.

few	-	TRBV21-1	TRBJ2-1	CASSKGPAGGPYNEQFF	TGTGCCAGCAGCAAAGGGCCAGCGGGAGGGCCTTACAATGAGCAGTTCTTC
few	-	TRBV5-1	TRBJ2-7	CASSLAPGGDYEQYF	TGCGCCAGCAGCTTGGCTCCGGGGGGCGACTACGAGCAGTACTTC
many	-	TRBV7-9	TRBJ2-7	CASSQRYEQYF	TGTGCCAGCAGCCAACGCTACGAGCAGTACTTC
-	-	TRBV7-2	TRBJ1-2	CASSLPLTPNYGYTF	TGTGCCAGCAGCTTACCATTGACACCTAACTATGGCTACACCTTC
-	-	TRBV2	TRBJ1-1	CASSIGLAGKAFF	TGTGCCAGCAGCATCGGACTGGCGGGGAAAGCTTTCTTT
-	-	TRBV6-1	TRBJ2-5	CASRNLDRQETQYF	TGTGCCAGCAGGAATCTAGACAGGCAAGAGACCCAGTACTTC
few	-	TRBV6-5	TRBJ2-2	CASSRGVLRELFF	TGTGCCAGCAGTAGAGGGGTTCTAAGGGAGCTGTTTTTT
-	-	TRBV27	TRBJ2-2	CASSSTNGELFF	TGTGCCAGCAGTTCCACGAACGGGGAGCTGTTTTTT
-	TRBD2	TRBV12-3/TRBV12-4	TRBJ2-4	CASSPPPDSGWSKNIQYF	TGTGCCAGCAGTCCGCCCCCTGATAGCGGGTGGTCCAAAAACATTCAGTACTTC
-	TRBD2	TRBV7-8	TRBJ2-1	CASSFEGAGLLRNEQFF	TGTGCCAGCAGCTTCGAGGGAGCGGGACTGCTGAGAAATGAGCAGTTCTTC
-	-	TRBV14	TRBJ2-1	CASSQGFGGGWEQFF	TGTGCCAGCAGCCAAGGGTTTGGAGGGGGCTGGGAGCAGTTCTTC
few	TRBD2	TRBV11-1	TRBJ2-1	CASSLSAGENNEQFF	TGTGCCAGCAGCTTATCGGCGGGGGAAAACAATGAGCAGTTCTTC
few	-	TRBV3-1	TRBJ1-5	CASSQDINQPQHF	TGTGCCAGCAGCCAAGATATAAATCAGCCCCAGCATTTT
few	-	TRBV6-5	TRBJ1-1	CASSSPREAFF	TGTGCCAGCAGTTCGCCTCGGGAAGCTTTCTTT
-	TRBD1	TRBV6-6	TRBJ2-3	CASHDRDRGTDTQYF	TGTGCCAGCCACGACCGGGACAGGGGGACGGATACGCAGTATTTT
-	-	TRBV30	TRBJ1-1	CAWSVSLNTEAFF	TGTGCCTGGAGTGTATCCTTGAACACTGAAGCTTTCTTT
many	TRBD2	TRBV20-1	TRBJ2-1	CSATGTSAGDEQFF	TGCAGTGCTACGGGGACTAGCGCTGGGGATGAGCAGTTCTTC
few	TRBD1	TRBV19	TRBJ1-5	CASAPGGQPQHF	TGTGCCTCAGCACCAGGGGGTCAGCCCCAGCATTTT
few	TRBD1	TRBV29-1	TRBJ2-1	CSVEGTGGAWNEQFF	TGCAGCGTTGAGGGGACAGGGGGCGCGTGGAATGAGCAGTTCTTC
-	-	TRBV4-3	TRBJ2-7	CASSQGLGGGEQYF	TGCGCCAGCAGCCAAGGTTTGGGGGGTGGCGAGCAGTACTTC
-	TRBD2	TRBV4-2	TRBJ2-7	CASSQELAGNYEQYF	TGTGCCAGCAGCCAAGAACTAGCGGGGAACTACGAGCAGTACTTC
-	-	TRBV6-2/TRBV6-3	TRBJ2-7	CASSKRTGTYEQYF	TGTGCCAGCAGTAAAAGGACTGGTACCTACGAGCAGTACTTC
many	-	TRBV2	TRBJ2-7	CASSGSRAGAHEQYF	TGTGCCAGCAGTGGTAGTCGTGCAGGTGCGCACGAGCAGTACTTC
few	-	TRBV7-8	TRBJ2-2	CASSSPLIPSNTGELFF	TGTGCCAGCAGCTCCCCCCTTATCCCCTCGAACACCGGGGAGCTGTTTTTT
-	TRBD2	TRBV29-1	TRBJ2-7	CSVELTSGKYYEQYF	TGCAGCGTTGAGTTGACTAGCGGGAAATACTACGAGCAGTACTTC
-	-	TRBV5-1	TRBJ2-3	CASSLGTGTDSTDTQYF	TGCGCCAGCAGCTTGGGGACGGGGACTGATAGCACAGATACGCAGTATTTT
few	TRBD2	TRBV12-3/TRBV12-4	TRBJ2-2	CASRNERTSGSRSNTGELFF	TGTGCCAGCAGGAACGAGAGGACTAGCGGGAGTAGGTCGAACACCGGGGAGCTGTTTTTT
-	-	TRBV29-1	TRBJ1-1	CSVYAGAERNTEAFF	TGCAGCGTTTATGCAGGGGCGGAGAGGAACACTGAAGCTTTCTTT